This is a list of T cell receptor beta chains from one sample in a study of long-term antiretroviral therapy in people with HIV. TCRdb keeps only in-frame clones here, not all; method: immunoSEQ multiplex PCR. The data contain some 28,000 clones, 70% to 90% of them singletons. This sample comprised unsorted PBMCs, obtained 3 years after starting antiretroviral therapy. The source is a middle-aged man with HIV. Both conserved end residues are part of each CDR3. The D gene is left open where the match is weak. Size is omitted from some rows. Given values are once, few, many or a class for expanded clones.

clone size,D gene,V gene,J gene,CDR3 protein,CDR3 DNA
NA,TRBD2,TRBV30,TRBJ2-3,CAWRGRTSGRTLSTDTQYF,TGTGCCTGGAGGGGACGGACTAGCGGGAGGACCCTTAGCACAGATACGCAGTATTTT
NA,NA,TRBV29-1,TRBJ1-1,CSVGRGMLTEAFF,TGCAGCGTTGGCCGGGGGATGCTGACTGAAGCTTTCTTT
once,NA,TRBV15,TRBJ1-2,CATSGGYGYTF,TGTGCCACCAGCGGGGGGTATGGCTACACCTTC
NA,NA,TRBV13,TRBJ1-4,CASSLGRSNEKLFF,TGTGCCAGCAGCCTTGGACGGTCTAATGAAAAACTGTTTTTT
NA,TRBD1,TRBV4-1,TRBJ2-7,CASSQDTGDRNEQYF,TGCGCCAGCAGCCAAGATACAGGGGATCGTAACGAGCAGTACTTC
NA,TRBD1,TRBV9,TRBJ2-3,CASSVEGQITTTQYF,TGTGCCAGCAGCGTAGAGGGACAGATTACCACTACGCAGTATTTT
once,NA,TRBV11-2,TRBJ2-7,CASSSANYEQYF,TGTGCCAGCAGCTCGGCCAACTACGAGCAGTACTTC
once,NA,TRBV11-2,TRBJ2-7,CASSLRGGSLYEQYF,TGTGCCAGCAGCTTACGGGGAGGAAGCCTTTACGAGCAGTACTTC
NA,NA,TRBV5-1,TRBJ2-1,CASSPGEALPNEQFF,TGCGCCAGCAGCCCTGGGGAGGCACTTCCCAATGAGCAGTTCTTC
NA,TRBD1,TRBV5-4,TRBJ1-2,CASSLEGQTRGYTF,TGTGCCAGCAGCTTGGAGGGACAGACGAGGGGCTACACCTTC
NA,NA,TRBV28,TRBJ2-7,CASTGAWVGDEQYF,TGTGCCAGCACCGGGGCGTGGGTCGGAGACGAGCAGTACTTC
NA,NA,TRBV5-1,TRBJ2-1,CASSSTGEQFF,TGCGCCAGCAGCTCTACAGGGGAGCAGTTCTTC
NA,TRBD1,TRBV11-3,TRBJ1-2,CASSPTTGSGGYTF,TGTGCCAGCAGCCCTACGACAGGGAGCGGCGGCTACACCTTC
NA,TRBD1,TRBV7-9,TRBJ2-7,CASSRTGITYEQYF,TGTGCCAGCAGCCGGACAGGAATTACCTACGAGCAGTACTTC
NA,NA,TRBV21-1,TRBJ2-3,CASSASPLAGGPRTDTQYF,TGTGCCAGCAGCGCCTCCCCGCTAGCGGGAGGCCCCCGCACAGATACGCAGTATTTT
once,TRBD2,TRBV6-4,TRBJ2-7,CAISPGLADRSYEQYF,TGTGCCATCTCTCCGGGACTAGCGGACCGGTCCTACGAGCAGTACTTC
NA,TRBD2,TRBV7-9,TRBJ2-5,CASSRGLAGVQETQYF,TGTGCCAGCAGCCGAGGACTAGCGGGGGTACAAGAGACCCAGTACTTC
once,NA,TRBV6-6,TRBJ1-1,CGSGQNTEAFF,TGTGGGTCGGGCCAGAACACTGAAGCTTTCTTT
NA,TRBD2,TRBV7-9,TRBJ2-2,CASSSLAGPGELFF,TGTGCCAGCAGCTCACTAGCGGGACCCGGGGAGCTGTTTTTT
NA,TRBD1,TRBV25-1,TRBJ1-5,CASSPTGVSQPQHF,TGTGCCAGCAGCCCGACAGGGGTAAGTCAGCCCCAGCATTTT
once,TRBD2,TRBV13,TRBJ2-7,CASSFSTSGSYEQYF,TGTGCCAGCAGCTTTTCGACTAGCGGGAGCTACGAGCAGTACTTC
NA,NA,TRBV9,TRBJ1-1,CASSLLGNTEAFF,TGTGCCAGCAGCCTTCTGGGGAACACTGAAGCTTTCTTT
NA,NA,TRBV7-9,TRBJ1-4,CASSYPGTRGYEKLFF,TGTGCCAGCAGCTACCCAGGGACGCGGGGTTATGAAAAACTGTTTTTT
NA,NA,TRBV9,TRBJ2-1,CASSVVGVSYNEQFF,TGTGCCAGCAGCGTAGTAGGGGTTTCCTACAATGAGCAGTTCTTC
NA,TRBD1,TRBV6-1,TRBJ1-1,CASSARQGTNTEAFF,TGTGCCAGCAGCGCCCGACAGGGGACGAACACTGAAGCTTTCTTT
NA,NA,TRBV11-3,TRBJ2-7,CASSSGTQLYEQYF,TGTGCCAGCAGCTCTGGGACGCAACTCTACGAGCAGTACTTC
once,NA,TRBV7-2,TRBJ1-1,CASSPLSAGSAFRAFF,TGTGCCAGCAGCCCGTTATCGGCAGGGTCCGCGTTTCGAGCTTTCTTT
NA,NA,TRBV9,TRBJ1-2,CASSARQDSYTF,TGTGCCAGCAGCGCACGACAAGATAGCTACACCTTC
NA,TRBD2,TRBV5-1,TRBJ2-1,CASSIVSGESSYNEQFF,TGCGCCAGCAGTATAGTTAGCGGGGAAAGCTCCTACAATGAGCAGTTCTTC
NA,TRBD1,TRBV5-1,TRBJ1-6,CASSLQGENNSPLHF,TGCGCCAGCAGCTTGCAGGGGGAGAATAATTCACCCCTCCACTTT
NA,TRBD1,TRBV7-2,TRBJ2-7,CASSLVDRGHYEQYF,TGTGCCAGCAGCTTAGTCGACAGGGGGCATTACGAGCAGTACTTC
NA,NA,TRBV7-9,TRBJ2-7,CASSPSRGGEQYF,TGTGCCAGCAGCCCTTCACGAGGGGGCGAGCAGTACTTC
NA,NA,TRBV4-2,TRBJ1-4,CASSQDPRTVNEKLFF,TGTGCCAGCAGCCAAGACCCGAGGACAGTTAATGAAAAACTGTTTTTT
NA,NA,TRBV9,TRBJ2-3,CASSVSHRTDTQYF,TGTGCCAGCAGCGTTTCTCACCGAACAGATACGCAGTATTTT
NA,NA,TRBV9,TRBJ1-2,CASSVGGAVHYGYTF,TGTGCCAGCAGCGTAGGTGGGGCGGTGCACTATGGCTACACCTTC
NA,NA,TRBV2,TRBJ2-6,CASSRGGSGANVLTF,TGTGCCAGCTCTCGGGGAGGCTCTGGGGCCAACGTCCTGACTTTC
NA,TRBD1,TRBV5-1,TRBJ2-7,CASSYPGQGTYEQYF,TGCGCCAGCAGCTACCCGGGACAGGGGACGTACGAGCAGTACTTC
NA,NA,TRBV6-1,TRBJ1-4,CASSPPPGASEKLFF,TGTGCCAGCAGTCCCCCCCCGGGGGCATCTGAAAAACTGTTTTTT
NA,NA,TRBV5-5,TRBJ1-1,CASSLVQVNTEAFF,TGTGCCAGCAGCTTGGTACAGGTGAACACTGAAGCTTTCTTT
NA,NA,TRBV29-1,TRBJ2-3,CSVTVERTDTQYF,TGCAGCGTGACGGTGGAGCGCACAGATACGCAGTATTTT
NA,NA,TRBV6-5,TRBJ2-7,CASSYGHSYEQYF,TGTGCCAGCAGTTATGGACACTCCTACGAGCAGTACTTC
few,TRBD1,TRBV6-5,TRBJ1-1,CASFRPGQFSEAFF,TGTGCCAGCTTTCGACCGGGACAGTTCAGTGAAGCTTTCTTT
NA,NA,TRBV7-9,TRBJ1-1,CASSSTVGNTEAFF,TGTGCCAGCAGCTCGACAGTGGGGAACACTGAAGCTTTCTTT
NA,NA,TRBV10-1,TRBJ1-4,CASSARGAREKLFF,TGCGCCAGCAGTGCCCGGGGGGCCCGGGAAAAACTGTTTTTT
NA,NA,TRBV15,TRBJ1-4,CATSRDRQGGEKLFF,TGTGCCACCAGCAGAGATCGCCAGGGAGGGGAAAAACTGTTTTTT
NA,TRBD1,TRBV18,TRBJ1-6,CASSPLGGTGDSPLHF,TGTGCCAGCTCCCCTTTGGGAGGGACAGGGGATTCACCCCTCCACTTT
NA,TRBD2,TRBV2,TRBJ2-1,CASSYMSGSGNEQFF,TGTGCCAGCAGTTACATGAGCGGGAGCGGCAATGAGCAGTTCTTC
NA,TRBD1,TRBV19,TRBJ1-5,CASSLSGGERQPQHF,TGTGCCAGTAGTCTCTCAGGGGGCGAGCGTCAGCCCCAGCATTTT
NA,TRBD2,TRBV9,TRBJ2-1,CASSPQGEREYSYNEQFF,TGTGCCAGCAGCCCCCAAGGGGAGCGGGAGTACTCCTACAATGAGCAGTTCTTC
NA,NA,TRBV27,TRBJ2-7,CASSSLYGEQYF,TGTGCCAGCAGTTCTCTCTACGGAGAGCAGTACTTC
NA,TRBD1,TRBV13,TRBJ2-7,CASSSGQGTYEQYF,TGTGCCAGCAGCTCCGGACAGGGCACCTACGAGCAGTACTTC
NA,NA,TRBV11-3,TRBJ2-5,CASSTYRDAYQETQYF,TGTGCCAGCAGCACCTACAGGGATGCGTACCAAGAGACCCAGTACTTC
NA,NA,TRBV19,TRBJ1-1,CASSIWANTEAFF,TGTGCCAGTAGTATCTGGGCGAACACTGAAGCTTTCTTT
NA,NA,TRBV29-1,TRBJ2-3,CSVVFWSSTDTQYF,TGCAGCGTTGTTTTCTGGTCATCCACAGATACGCAGTATTTT
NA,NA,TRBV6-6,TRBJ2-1,CASSTLLGEQFF,TGTGCCAGCAGTACTCTCCTCGGGGAGCAGTTCTTC
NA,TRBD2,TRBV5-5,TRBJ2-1,CASSRRLGTSSNEQFF,TGTGCCAGCAGCCGTCGTCTGGGGACTAGTTCCAATGAGCAGTTCTTC